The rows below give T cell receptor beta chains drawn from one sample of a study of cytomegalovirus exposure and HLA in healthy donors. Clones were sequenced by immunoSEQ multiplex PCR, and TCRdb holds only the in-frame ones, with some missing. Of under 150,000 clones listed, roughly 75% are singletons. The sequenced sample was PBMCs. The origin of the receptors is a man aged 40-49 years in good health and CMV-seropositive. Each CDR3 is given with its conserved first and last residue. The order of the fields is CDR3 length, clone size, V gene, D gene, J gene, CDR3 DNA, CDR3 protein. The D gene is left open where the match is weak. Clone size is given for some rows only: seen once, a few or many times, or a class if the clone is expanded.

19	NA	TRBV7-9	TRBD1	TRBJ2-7	TGTGCCAGCAGCTTATGGAAGTCCGGGACAGGGGGTGGCTCCTACGAGCAGTACTTC	CASSLWKSGTGGGSYEQYF
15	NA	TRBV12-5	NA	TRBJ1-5	TGTGCTAGTGGTTTGGGGACAAATAGCAATCAGCCCCAGCATTTT	CASGLGTNSNQPQHF
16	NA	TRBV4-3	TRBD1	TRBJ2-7	TGCGCCAGCAGCCAAGTGAGGGGGCCCCAGAGCTACGAGCAGTACTTC	CASSQVRGPQSYEQYF
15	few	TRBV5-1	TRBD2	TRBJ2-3	TGCGCCAGCAGCTTGGAAGGTAGCGGGACAGATACGCAGTATTTT	CASSLEGSGTDTQYF
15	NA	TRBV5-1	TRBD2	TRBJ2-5	TGCGCCAGCAACCCCGGACTAGCAGCCCAAGAGACCCAGTACTTC	CASNPGLAAQETQYF
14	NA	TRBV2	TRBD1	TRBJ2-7	TGTGCCAGCAGCCCCGGGACAGGGGTCGACGAGCAGTACTTC	CASSPGTGVDEQYF
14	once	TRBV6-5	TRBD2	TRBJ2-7	TGTGCCAGCAGCCTACTAGCGGGAGTTAACGAGCAGTACTTC	CASSLLAGVNEQYF
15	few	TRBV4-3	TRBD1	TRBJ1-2	TGCGCCAGCAGCCAGGGGACAGGGGGCAGTCAGGGCTACACCTTC	CASSQGTGGSQGYTF
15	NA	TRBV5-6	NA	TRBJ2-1	TGTGCCAGCAGCTTGGCGCTCCGGGACTGGTATGAGCAGTTCTTC	CASSLALRDWYEQFF
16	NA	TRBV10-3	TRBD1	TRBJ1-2	TGTGCCATCAGTGACCCGGACAGGGGGAAGGACTATGGCTACACCTTC	CAISDPDRGKDYGYTF
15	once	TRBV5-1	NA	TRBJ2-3	TGCGCCAGCAGCCCCTTACAAAAGTCCACAGATACGCAGTATTTT	CASSPLQKSTDTQYF
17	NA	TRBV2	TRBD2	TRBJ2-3	TGTGCCAGCAGACGTGTGGGACTAGCGGGGGGACCAGATACGCAGTATTTT	CASRRVGLAGGPDTQYF
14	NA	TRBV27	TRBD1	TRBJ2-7	TGTGCCAGCAGTTTCTCAGGGGGCGGCTACGAGCAGTACTTC	CASSFSGGGYEQYF
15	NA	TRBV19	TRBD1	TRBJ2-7	TGTGCCAGTAGTATGGGGGGGACAGGGCGCTACGAGCAGTACTTC	CASSMGGTGRYEQYF
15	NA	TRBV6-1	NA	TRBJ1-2	TGTGCCAGCAGTGAAGACAGGGTCTTTAACTATGGCTACACCTTC	CASSEDRVFNYGYTF
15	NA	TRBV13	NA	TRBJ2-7	TGTGCCAGCAGCCTTAACAGCGGGTGGGCCAACGAGCAGTACTTC	CASSLNSGWANEQYF
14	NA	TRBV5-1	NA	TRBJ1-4	TGCGCCAGCAGGCCTCAGGGCTCTAATGAAAAACTGTTTTTT	CASRPQGSNEKLFF
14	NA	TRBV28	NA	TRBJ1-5	TGTGCCAGCAGCTCGAGGGAGACATTTCAGCCCCAGCATTTT	CASSSRETFQPQHF
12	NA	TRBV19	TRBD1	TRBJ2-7	TGTGCCAGTAGAGGGGACAGCTACGAGCAGTACTTC	CASRGDSYEQYF
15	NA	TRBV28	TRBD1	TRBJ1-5	TGTGCCAGCAGTCTGCAGGGGGCGAGTAATCAGCCCCAGCATTTT	CASSLQGASNQPQHF
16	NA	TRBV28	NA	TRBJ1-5	TGTGCCAGCAGTTTACTTGGACAGTCGGGGGGAGGGCCCCAGCATTTT	CASSLLGQSGGGPQHF
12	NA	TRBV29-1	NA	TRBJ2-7	TGCAGCGTTGCACTCTACTCCTACGAGCAGTACTTC	CSVALYSYEQYF
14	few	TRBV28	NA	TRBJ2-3	TGTGCCAGCATTGACCACCGACTTACAGATACGCAGTATTTT	CASIDHRLTDTQYF
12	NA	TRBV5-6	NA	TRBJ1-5	TGTGCCAGCAGCTTACTTAATCAGCCCCAGCATTTT	CASSLLNQPQHF
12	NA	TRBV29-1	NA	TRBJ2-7	TGCAGCGTCCTGGACAGAGCTTACGAGCAGTACTTC	CSVLDRAYEQYF
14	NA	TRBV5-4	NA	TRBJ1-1	TGTGCCAGCAGCTTGACAGGGTGGAACACTGAAGCTTTCTTT	CASSLTGWNTEAFF
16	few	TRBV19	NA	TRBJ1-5	TGTGCCAGTAGTATGAGCCGCGTGCTGAGCAATCAGCCCCAGCATTTT	CASSMSRVLSNQPQHF
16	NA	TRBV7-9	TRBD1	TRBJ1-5	TGTGCCAGCAGCTTAGGGACAGGGGCCGCGAATCAGCCCCAGCATTTT	CASSLGTGAANQPQHF
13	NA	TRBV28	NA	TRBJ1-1	TGTGCCAGCAGTTTTTATAGGGGCACTGAAGCTTTCTTT	CASSFYRGTEAFF
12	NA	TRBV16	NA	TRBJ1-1	TGTGCCAGCAGCCCTGGACACCTTGAAGCTTTCTTT	CASSPGHLEAFF
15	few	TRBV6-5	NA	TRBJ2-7	TGTGCCAGCACCCCCCAGGGGGGAAACTACTACGAGCAGTACTTC	CASTPQGGNYYEQYF
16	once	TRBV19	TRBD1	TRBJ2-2	TGTGCCAGTAGCATACAGGGGGCTAAGTACACCGGGGAGCTGTTTTTT	CASSIQGAKYTGELFF
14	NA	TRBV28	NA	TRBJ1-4	TGTGCCAGCAGATCGGGGGGAGCGCGCGAAAAACTGTTTTTT	CASRSGGAREKLFF
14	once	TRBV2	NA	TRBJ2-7	TGTGCCACGCACGGAGGAGGAAACGTCTACGAGCAGTACTTC	CATHGGGNVYEQYF
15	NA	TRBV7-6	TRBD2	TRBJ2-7	TGTGCCAGCAGGCGGACTAGCGGGAAAAGCTACGAGCAGTACTTC	CASRRTSGKSYEQYF
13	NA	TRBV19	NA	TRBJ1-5	TGTGCCAGTAGTATAGCGGTGAGGCAGCCCCAGCATTTT	CASSIAVRQPQHF
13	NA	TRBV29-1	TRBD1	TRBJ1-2	TGCAGCGTCACCGGGACAGGGAAGTATGGCTACACCTTC	CSVTGTGKYGYTF
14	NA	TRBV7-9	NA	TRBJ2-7	TGTGCCAGCAGCTTAGTGGGGAGCTCCCACGAGCAGTACTTC	CASSLVGSSHEQYF
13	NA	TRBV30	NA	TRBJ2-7	TGTGCCTGGAGAACGGGTATAGGCCACGAGCAGTACTTC	CAWRTGIGHEQYF
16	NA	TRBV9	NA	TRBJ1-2	TGTGCCAGCAGCGTAGGGGCAGGACTAGCTAACTATGGCTACACCTTC	CASSVGAGLANYGYTF
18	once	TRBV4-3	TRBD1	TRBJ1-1	TGCGCCAGCAGCCAGGGCCGGGGACAGGGGGCCTCTAACACTGAAGCTTTCTTT	CASSQGRGQGASNTEAFF
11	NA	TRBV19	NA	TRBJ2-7	TGTGCCAGTAGTATAGGACAGCAGCAGTACTTC	CASSIGQQQYF
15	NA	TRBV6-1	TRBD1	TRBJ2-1	TGTGCCAGCAGGAAGGGACAGGGTAATTCTCCGTATCAGTTCTTC	CASRKGQGNSPYQFF
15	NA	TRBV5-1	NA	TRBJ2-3	TGCGCCAGCAGCTTGACGGACACTAGCACAGATACGCAGTATTTT	CASSLTDTSTDTQYF
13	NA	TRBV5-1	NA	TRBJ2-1	TGCGCCAGCAGCTTGGCAACTATTGTAGAGCAGTTCTTC	CASSLATIVEQFF
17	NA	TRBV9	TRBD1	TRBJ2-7	TGTGCCAGCAGCGCCTACCAGCACAGGGGGCCCTCCTACGAGCAGTACTTC	CASSAYQHRGPSYEQYF
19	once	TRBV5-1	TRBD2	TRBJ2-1	TGCGCCAGCAGCTTGGCCGCACTAGCGGATCAACCCGTAACCAATGAGCAGTTCTTC	CASSLAALADQPVTNEQFF
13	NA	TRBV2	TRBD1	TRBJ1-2	TGTGCCAGCAGTGGAGGGGGCAGCTATGACTACACCTTC	CASSGGGSYDYTF
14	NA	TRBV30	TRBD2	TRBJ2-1	TGTGCCTGGAGTCCCGGGACTAGCGGGAAAGAGCAGTTCTTC	CAWSPGTSGKEQFF
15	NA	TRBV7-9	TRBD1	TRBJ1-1	TGTGCCAGCAGGCGGACAGGGATTGCAATCACTGAAGCTTTCTTT	CASRRTGIAITEAFF
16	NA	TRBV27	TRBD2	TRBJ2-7	TGTGCCAGCAGTTTATCGGTAGCGGGGGGGCCCTACGAGCAGTACTTC	CASSLSVAGGPYEQYF
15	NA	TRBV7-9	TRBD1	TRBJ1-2	TGTGCCAGCAGCCGCTTGCCGGGACAGGGGACTCGGGAGACCTTC	CASSRLPGQGTRETF